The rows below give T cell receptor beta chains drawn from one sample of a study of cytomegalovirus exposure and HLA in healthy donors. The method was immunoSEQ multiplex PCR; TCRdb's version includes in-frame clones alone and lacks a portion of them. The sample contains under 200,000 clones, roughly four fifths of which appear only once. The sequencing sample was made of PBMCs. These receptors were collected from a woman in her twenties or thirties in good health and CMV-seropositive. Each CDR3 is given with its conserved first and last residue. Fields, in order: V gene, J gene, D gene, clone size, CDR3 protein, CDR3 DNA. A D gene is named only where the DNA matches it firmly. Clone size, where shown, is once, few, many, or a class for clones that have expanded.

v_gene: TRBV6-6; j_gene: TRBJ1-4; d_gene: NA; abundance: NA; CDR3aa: CASRAVEKLFF; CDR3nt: TGTGCCAGCAGAGCCGTTGAAAAACTGTTTTTT
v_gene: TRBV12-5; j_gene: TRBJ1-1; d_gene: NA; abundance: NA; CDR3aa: CASGLETGLEAFF; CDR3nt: TGTGCTAGTGGTTTGGAGACTGGTTTGGAAGCTTTCTTT
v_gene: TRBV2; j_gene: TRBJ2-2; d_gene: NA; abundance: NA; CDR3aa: CASRRDRISGELFF; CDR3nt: TGTGCCAGCCGCCGGGATCGGATCTCCGGGGAGCTGTTTTTT
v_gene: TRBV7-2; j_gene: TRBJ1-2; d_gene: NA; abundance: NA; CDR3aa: CASSLMGGEGYTF; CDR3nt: TGTGCCAGCAGCTTAATGGGAGGGGAAGGCTACACCTTC
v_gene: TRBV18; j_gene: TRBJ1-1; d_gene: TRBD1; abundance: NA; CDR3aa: CASSGQANTEAFF; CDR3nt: TGTGCCAGCTCGGGACAGGCGAACACTGAAGCTTTCTTT
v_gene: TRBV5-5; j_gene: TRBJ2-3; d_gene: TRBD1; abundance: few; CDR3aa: CASSPRHRDRVVSDTQYF; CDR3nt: TGTGCCAGCAGCCCAAGACACCGGGACAGGGTTGTTTCAGATACGCAGTATTTT
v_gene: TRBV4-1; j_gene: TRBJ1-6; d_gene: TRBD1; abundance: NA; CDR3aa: CASSQMTGSNSPLHF; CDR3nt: TGCGCCAGCAGCCAAATGACAGGGTCTAATTCACCCCTCCACTTT
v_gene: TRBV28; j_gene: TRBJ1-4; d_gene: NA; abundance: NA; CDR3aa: CASRPRQDVNEKLFF; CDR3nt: TGTGCCAGCAGACCAAGACAGGACGTAAATGAAAAACTGTTTTTT
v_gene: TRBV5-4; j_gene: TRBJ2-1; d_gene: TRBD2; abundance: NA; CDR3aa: CASSLFGTSSEQFF; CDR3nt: TGTGCCAGCAGCTTGTTTGGGACTAGTAGTGAGCAGTTCTTC
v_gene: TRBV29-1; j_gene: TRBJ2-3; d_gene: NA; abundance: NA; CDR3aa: CSVQGPRDRPGTDTQYF; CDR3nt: TGCAGCGTTCAGGGGCCGCGTGATCGGCCCGGCACAGATACGCAGTATTTT
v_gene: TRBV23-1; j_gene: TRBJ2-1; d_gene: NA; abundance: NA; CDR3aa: CASSQFGYRREIHGQFF; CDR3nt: TGCGCCAGCAGTCAATTTGGATATCGTCGGGAGATCCACGGGCAGTTCTTC
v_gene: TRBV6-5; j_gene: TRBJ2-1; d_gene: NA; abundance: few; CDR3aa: CATLGQFYEQFF; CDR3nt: TGTGCCACCTTGGGACAATTTTATGAGCAGTTCTTC
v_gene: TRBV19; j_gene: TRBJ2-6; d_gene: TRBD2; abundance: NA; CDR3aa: CAASIRGGTGANVLTF; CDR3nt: TGTGCCGCCAGTATTAGGGGAGGGACTGGGGCCAACGTCCTGACTTTC
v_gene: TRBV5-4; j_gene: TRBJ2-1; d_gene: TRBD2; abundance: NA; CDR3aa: CASSLTRGRTGNEQFF; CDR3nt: TGTGCCAGCAGCCTTACTCGCGGGAGGACGGGGAATGAGCAGTTCTTC
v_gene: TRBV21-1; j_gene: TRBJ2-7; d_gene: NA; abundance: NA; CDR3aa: CASSKALFGYEQYF; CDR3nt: TGTGCCAGCAGCAAAGCGCTTTTCGGGTACGAGCAGTACTTC
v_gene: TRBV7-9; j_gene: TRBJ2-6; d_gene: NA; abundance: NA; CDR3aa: CASSLGLGALASGANVLTF; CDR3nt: TGTGCCAGCAGCTTAGGTCTGGGGGCCCTCGCATCTGGGGCCAACGTCCTGACTTTC
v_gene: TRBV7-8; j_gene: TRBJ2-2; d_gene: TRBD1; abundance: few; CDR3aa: CASRGIQGVTGELFF; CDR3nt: TGTGCCAGCAGGGGGATACAGGGGGTGACCGGGGAGCTGTTTTTT
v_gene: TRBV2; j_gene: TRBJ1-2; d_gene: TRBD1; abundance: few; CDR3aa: CASRRLTGDYGYTF; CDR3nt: TGTGCCAGCAGGCGGTTGACAGGGGACTATGGCTACACCTTC
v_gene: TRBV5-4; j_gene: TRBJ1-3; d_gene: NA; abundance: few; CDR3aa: CASSIDRLSGNTIYF; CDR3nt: TGTGCCAGCAGCATAGACAGGTTGTCTGGAAACACCATATATTTT
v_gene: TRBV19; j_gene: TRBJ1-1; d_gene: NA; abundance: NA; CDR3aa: CASRVTETTYTEAFF; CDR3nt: TGTGCCAGTAGGGTCACAGAGACCACTTACACTGAAGCTTTCTTT
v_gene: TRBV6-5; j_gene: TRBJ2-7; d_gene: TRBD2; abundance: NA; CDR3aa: CASSLAGGPIDEQYF; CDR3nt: TGTGCCAGCAGTTTAGCGGGAGGGCCCATAGACGAGCAGTACTTC
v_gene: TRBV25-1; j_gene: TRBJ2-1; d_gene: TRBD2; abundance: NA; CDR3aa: CASSEFGAGTSGDNEQFF; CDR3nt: TGTGCCAGCAGTGAGTTCGGTGCGGGGACTAGCGGCGACAATGAGCAGTTCTTC
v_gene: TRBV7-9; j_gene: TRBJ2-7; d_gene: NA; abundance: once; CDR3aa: CASSRENRYEQYF; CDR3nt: TGTGCCTCGTCCAGGGAAAATAGGTACGAGCAGTACTTC
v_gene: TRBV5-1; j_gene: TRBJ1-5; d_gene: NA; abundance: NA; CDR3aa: CASSLAVGGQPQHF; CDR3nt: TGCGCCAGCAGCTTGGCCGTGGGGGGTCAGCCCCAGCATTTT
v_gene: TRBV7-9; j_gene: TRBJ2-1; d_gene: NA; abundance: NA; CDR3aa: CASTFRGEQFF; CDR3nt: TGTGCCAGCACCTTTAGGGGTGAGCAGTTCTTC
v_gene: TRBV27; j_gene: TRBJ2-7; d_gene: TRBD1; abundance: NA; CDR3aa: CASSRGPGQGFYEQYF; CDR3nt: TGTGCCAGCAGCCGAGGGCCGGGACAGGGGTTCTACGAGCAGTACTTC
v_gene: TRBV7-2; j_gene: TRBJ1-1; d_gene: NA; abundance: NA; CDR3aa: CASSFQGMNTEAFF; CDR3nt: TGTGCCAGCAGCTTTCAGGGTATGAACACTGAAGCTTTCTTT
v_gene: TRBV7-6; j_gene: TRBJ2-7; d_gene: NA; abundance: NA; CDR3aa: CASAAGVEQYF; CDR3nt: TGTGCCAGCGCCGCAGGGGTCGAGCAGTACTTC